This record concerns one TCR beta chain sequence. Its specific antigen is unknown. Base qualities are not provided; no much larger clone lies one nucleotide away. This entry is derived from a study of T cells in Graves' hyperthyroidism and ophthalmopathy (dated by TCRdb to the late 2010s). Study-level background: Peripheral blood was collected at initial diagnosis, before any treatment. To identify TCR V-J signatures that set the groups apart, the researchers used a discovery cohort of 90 to 100 patients, made up of some 41 with Graves' ophthalmopathy and approximately 57 with stable Graves' hyperthyroidism. An independent validation cohort of 18 to 20 hyperthyroidism patients and about 16 patients who later progressed to ophthalmopathy tested prospective prediction of ophthalmopathy. The approximately 98 discovery patients were randomly divided into training and test sets at a 7:3 ratio. The study also compared thyroid tissue and blood T-cell repertoires from five or six Graves' hyperthyroidism patients. After blood sampling, hyperthyroidism patients were treated with methimazole at a starting dose of 30 mg daily, and ophthalmopathy patients were treated with high-dose intravenous methylprednisolone. The paper reports TCR Vbeta CDR3 sequencing of some 140 peripheral blood samples: 43 ophthalmopathy, under 80 hyperthyroidism and approximately 17 progressor patients.

Graves' hyperthyroidism was defined as stable when no progression to ophthalmopathy occurred over 18 months of follow-up. Hyperthyroidism patients were aged 18 to 65 years and newly diagnosed, with disease duration of less than 2 months. Any patient with an uncontrolled infection, another autoimmune disease, pregnancy or lactation was excluded. Clinical symptoms, serum thyroxine and TRAb, thyroid ultrasound, and orbital computed tomography formed the basis for the diagnoses. PBMCs were isolated from about 9.1 ml of fresh peripheral blood by Ficoll-Paque density gradient centrifugation. Trizol reagent was used to extract total RNA, and RNA quality was then checked on an Agilent 2100 Bioanalyzer. Amplification of TCR beta CDR3 regions was carried out from RNA transcripts. A first-round RT-PCR of the TCR CDR3 used the HTBI primer set with the Qiagen OneStep RT-PCR kit. The libraries were constructed in a second round of multiplex PCR and then size-selected and purified. Paired-end sequencing of the libraries was performed with 100 bp reads on an Illumina HiSeq2000. In the original analysis: SOAPnuke was used to process the raw data, throwing out any read that contained adapters or uncalled bases, had a mean Phred below 15, or lacked an exact constant-primer or identifier match. High-quality paired reads were merged using COPE v1.2.5, and each unique nucleotide sequence was defined as a clonotype. Clonotypes were aligned to IMGT TRBV, TRBD and TRBJ reference segments using MiTCR v1.1. The analysis was restricted to V-J combinations with a frequency above 0.0001, which together covered 99.2% of the repertoires. The TCS score was defined as the ratio of F50 (clonal expansion) to E x V (chaos), calculated using BLOSUM62-based TCRdist between CDR3 peptides within each V-J. Welch's t-statistics and random forest reduced just over 500 V-J features to 13, which were used in a naive Bayes classifier (R e1071). Thyroid-blood repertoire similarity was quantified with the Morisita-Horn index. TCRdb redid the processing of the public reads, applying fastp at Q25 and MiXCR, and retained in-frame beta chains. When rows share a CDR3 protein, they turn into one entry using the most common DNA and genes. Here the V and J calls rest on TCRdb's processing, not on the authors' analysis. The sample table contains over 700,000 distinct CDR3 sequences; only one count was recorded for around 39% of them. 8% to 9% of the sample goes to the ten largest clones.

Beyond this particular receptor, the publication reports: Blood samples also contained most of the expanded thyroid clonotypes (frequency above 0.001), which suggests that blood repertoires may reflect thyroid immune responses. In cross-validation, a model built on a 13 V-J signature told ophthalmopathy apart from stable hyperthyroidism with under 90% sensitivity and 81% to 82% specificity, and in testing the same model reached 80%/75%. No statistical method was used to fix the sample size in advance, and group allocation was not hidden from the investigators. In validation, progression to ophthalmopathy was predicted by the model with around 71% sensitivity and roughly 76% specificity, a median of approximately 6.5 months before onset.

From its cysteine to its phenylalanine, the CDR3 spans 14 amino acids. The DNA shown is the 42-base CDR3, in frame from base 1. Reading the germline V gene gives CDR1 MGHRA and CDR2 YSYEKL. The V end gives up 4 bases and the J end 4 bases, leaving 6 bases in the junction not matched to a gene. Sequencing was carried out using blood. The V gene is TRBV4-1 and the J gene is TRBJ1-1, with 7 central nucleotides matching TRBD1. The sequence was obtained from a man aged 18 to 30 with Graves' hyperthyroidism. The DNA sequence is TGCGCCAGCAGCCCGACAGGGAGAGCCACTGAAGCTTTCTTT. It encodes CASSPTGRATEAFF.